This T cell receptor beta chain was identified during a study of shared clonotypes between healthy human individuals. Study-wide context: There were three CD4 naive, three CD4 memory, two CD8 naive and one CD8 memory plates per donor.

Germline lookup yields CDR1 LGHNA and CDR2 YSLEER. The V end lost 3 bases, the J end lost 4 bases, and 6 bases lay between the germline ends. The CDR3 loop spans 12 amino acids. Profiling relied on immunoSEQ multiplex PCR, and the TCRdb table lists in-frame clones only, not all of them. Here the sample spans around 2,000,000 clones, roughly 91% being singletons. Overall study results and limits: Exclusively blood specimens were collected; tissue repertoires likely differ. What naive subsets generally showed was a larger estimated richness than memory subsets showed. Sequencing of the sorted subsets was shown by rarefaction to be incomplete despite large depth.

This clone showed up just a few times. Its specificity is not known. Selected positively for CCR7 and CD45RO-negative, naive CD8 cells excluded terminally differentiated effector memory CD45RA+ cells. The genes are TRBV4-3 and TRBJ1-2; D unclear. Sequencing input: naive CD8+ T cells from PBMCs. The TCR originated in a man younger than 35 in good health. Some clones in this sample may be carry-over from other donors' samples. Here the CDR3 DNA reads TGCGCCAGCAGCCAGGACGTCTATGGCTACACCTTC. It yields the protein CASSQDVYGYTF.